The entry below describes one T cell receptor (beta chain). Its antigen is as yet unknown. The sample is drawn from a study of cytomegalovirus exposure and HLA in healthy donors. The study ran its PCR with 60 Vbeta and 13 Jbeta primers. The protocol was immunoSEQ multiplex PCR, while the TCRdb copy is restricted to in-frame clones and leaves out a portion. The table shows 150,000 to 200,000 clones, with 70% to 90% occurring only once. The study's findings and limits: Researchers counted 150 to 200 TCR beta chains as cytomegalovirus-associated. The records held CMV serostatus as the only immune exposure information.

Per germline, CDR1 SGHNT and CDR2 YYREEE (reference sequence). With 0 bases removed from V and 5 bases from J, the gap between germline ends came to 11 bases. The CDR3 contains 14 residues. This receptor was taken from a woman aged 30 to 39 in good health and CMV-seronegative. Source material: PBMCs. J is TRBJ1-1 and V is TRBV5-4, with D possibly TRBD1 on 5 matching bases. The CDR3, as DNA: TGTGCCAGCAGCTTGGCGACCAGGGATACTGAAGCTTTCTTT. Translated: CASSLATRDTEAFF.